This passage covers 5 T cell receptor beta chains from one sample sequenced in a study of shared clonotypes between healthy human individuals. TCRdb's table, derived via immunoSEQ multiplex PCR, lists solely in-frame clones and lacks some. The repertoire holds about 2.4 million clones, with approximately 93% as singletons. What was sequenced was naive CD4+ T cells from PBMCs. Subset indicated: CD45RA+ positively selected. These receptors were collected from a man aged 18 to 29 in good health. Some clones in this sample may be carry-over from other donors' samples.

This clone was seen more than once but under ten times. This chain uses TRBV5-1 with TRBJ2-1; 8 nucleotides match TRBD2. With V trimmed by 0 bases and J by 3 bases, 5 bases remained unmatched. Germline V gives CDR1 SGHRS, CDR2 YFSETQ. CDR3 size: 16 residues. The chain's CDR3 is CASSLGGGGSYNEQFF. CDR3 DNA sequence: TGCGCCAGCAGCTTGGGTGGCGGGGGGAGCTACAATGAGCAGTTCTTC. Full variable domain (rest looked up from reference TRBV5-1 and TRBJ2-1): KAGVTQTPRYLIKTRGQQVTLSCSPISGHRSVSWYQQTPGQGLQFLFEYFSETQRNKGNFPGRFSGRQFSNSRSEMNVSTLELGDSALYLCASSLGGGGSYNEQFFGPGTRLTVL.

The V and J genes are TRBV10-2 and TRBJ2-2, with TRBD2 identical over 10 bases. The J segment lost 4 bases and the V segment lost 7 bases, leaving 9 bases of the junction unmatched. The CDR3 covers 16 residues. Germline V gene lookup returns CDR1 WSHSY and CDR2 SAAADI. Here the CDR3 DNA reads TGCGCCAGCAAAAGTTGGAGCGGGAGGGCCACCGGGGAGCTGTTTTTT. It encodes CASKSWSGRATGELFF.

This clone was seen only once. This sequence joins TRBV9 and TRBJ1-3; no firm D call. The CDR3 extends over 17 amino acids. V lost 0 bases and J 3 bases, leaving 16 bases between the germline ends. Per germline, CDR1 SGDLS and CDR2 YYNGEE. For the CDR3, the DNA is TGTGCCAGCAGCGTAGCCGAAAGCGGGTTGAGTGGAAACACCATATATTTT. This gives the protein CASSVAESGLSGNTIYF.

The CDR3 region is CASSLTSVRQNYGYTF. The DNA of the CDR3 is TGCGCCAGCAGCTTGACGTCGGTGAGACAAAACTATGGCTACACCTTC. The genes are TRBV5-1 and TRBJ1-2; D ambiguous. The CDR3 loop spans 16 amino acids. Germline CDR1 reads SGHRS; CDR2 reads YFSETQ. Deletions cut 1 base from V and 2 bases from J, with 15 bases between.

This clone was picked up one time. The V call is TRBV5-1, the J call TRBJ2-5; TRBD1 matches at 8 bases. This CDR3 contains 16 residues. The V gene's germline CDR1 is SGHRS and CDR2 YFSETQ. Trimming at V came to 3 bases and at J to 2 bases, leaving 9 bases not matched to a gene. In nucleotides, the CDR3 is TGCGCCAGCAGCTCGGGTCCGGGACAGGTGCAAGAGACCCAGTACTTC. It codes for CASSSGPGQVQETQYF.